The present T cell receptor beta chain was sequenced within a study of cytomegalovirus exposure and HLA in healthy donors. Whole-study context: Of fewer than 450 genotyped donors, 81% clustered with self-reported Caucasian donors.

The PCR was carried out with 60 Vbeta primers and 13 Jbeta primers. Under the authors' procedure: There were about 80 million unique TCR beta chains by a later count, and some 12 million of them were shared. The data were produced by immunoSEQ multiplex PCR, yet TCRdb's version contains in-frame clones alone and is incomplete. V, J and clone size were drawn from that table, and D and trimming were deduced from the DNA. The sample has 200,000 or so clones; 70% are singletons. General observations from the study: Later analysis suggested links between common viral pathogens and several top significant clusters. Across donors, presence/absence analyses took sequencing depth to be roughly uniform.

This clone was observed a few times. The antigen is unknown. CDR1 and CDR2 from the germline V gene are LGHNA and YNFKEQ. V dropped 5 bases and J dropped 0 bases, with 17 bases sitting between them. The CDR3 runs 16 residues. The sequencing input was PBMCs. The chain couples TRBV4-2 to TRBJ2-7; TRBD2 is a possible D gene (7 bases). This TCR derives from a man aged 35-49 years in good health and CMV-seropositive. The CDR3 nucleotides read TGTGCCAGCAGCTCCCGGGGGGACACCAACTCCTACGAGCAGTACTTC. It specifies CASSSRGDTNSYEQYF.